Below are 25 T cell receptor beta chains sequenced from a single sample in a study of T cells in Graves' hyperthyroidism and ophthalmopathy. Authors of the study amplified TCR beta CDR3 regions from RNA transcripts. First-round RT-PCR with HTBI primers amplified the TCR CDR3 region. MiXCR, run by TCRdb on the multiplex PCR reads, gives a single entry per CDR3 protein. The sample yields a few hundred thousand distinct CDR3 sequences, around a quarter seen once. Sequencing input: blood. The receptors were sampled from a middle-aged man with Graves' hyperthyroidism.

The chain links TRBV11-2 to TRBJ2-1; 8 nucleotides match TRBD2. Trimming took 4 bases from V and 0 from J; bases not matched to a gene: 8. This CDR3 has 17 residues. CDR1 SGHAT and CDR2 FQNNGV come from the germline V gene. The CDR3, as DNA: TGTGCCAGCAGCTCCGCCGCCGCGGGAGGCTCCTACAATGAGCAGTTCTTC. Translating it yields CASSSAAAGGSYNEQFF. Using reference TRBV11-2 and TRBJ2-1 for the parts outside the CDR3, the full variable domain is EAGVAQSPRYKIIEKRQSVAFWCNPISGHATLYWYQQILGQGPKLLIQFQNNGVVDDSQLPKDRFSAERLKGVDSTLKIQPAKLEDSAVYLCASSSAAAGGSYNEQFFGPGTRLTVL.

The chain recombines TRBV29-1 with TRBJ1-2; 8 bases match TRBD1. Germline CDR1 and CDR2: SQVTM and ANQGSEA. The CDR3 extends over 14 amino acids. V lost 2 bases and J lost 1; bases outside the gene matches: 3. CDR3 nucleotide sequence: TGCAGCGTTGAATTCAGGGGGCATAACTATGGCTACACCTTC. Translating gives CSVEFRGHNYGYTF.

This clonotype has a handful of counts. This sequence joins TRBV20-1 and TRBJ2-7; 8 bases agree with TRBD2. This CDR3 comprises 15 residues. J lost 3 bases, V lost 4 bases, and 11 bases had no gene match. Germline V gives CDR1 DFQATT, CDR2 SNEGSKA (reference sequence). The CDR3, as DNA: TGCAGTGCTAACCCACACCATACTAGCGGCTACGAGCAGTACTTC. Translation gives CSANPHHTSGYEQYF.

A remark on this clonotype: A read error may be the cause here, since a much bigger clone is one base away. The chain uses TRBV2 and TRBJ2-5; D is perhaps TRBD1 or TRBD2 (6 bases each). The CDR3 covers 14 residues. V shed 1 base and J shed 4 bases, with 10 bases lying between them. Germline CDR1 reads SNHLY; CDR2 reads FYNNEI. CDR3 region: CASSEVRGLETQYF. CDR3 coding DNA: TGTGCCAGCAGTGAAGTTCGGGGGCTAGAGACCCAGTACTTC.

This clonotype showed up just a few times. The gene calls are TRBV14 and TRBJ2-7; the D gene is possibly TRBD1 (5 bases). V dropped 2 bases and J dropped 5 bases, with 13 bases sitting between them. Germline values: CDR1 SGHDN, CDR2 FVKESK. The CDR3 extends over 14 amino acids. The CDR3 is CASSQPQVFDEQYF. In DNA form, the CDR3 reads TGTGCCAGCAGCCAACCACAGGTCTTTGACGAGCAGTACTTC.

This clonotype was seen a single time. The genes are TRBV29-1 and TRBJ1-4, with D perhaps matching TRBD1 (5 bases). Trimming left V 4 bases short and J 6 bases short, with 12 bases between. From germline, CDR1 is SQVTM and CDR2 ANQGSEA. This CDR3 contains 13 residues. The CDR3 DNA is TGCAGCGTTGCTTCGGGGGGTGATGAAAAACTGTTTTTT. It yields the protein CSVASGGDEKLFF.

This clonotype was counted many times. V and J are TRBV2 and TRBJ1-5; D is unclear. The V gene lost 4 bases and the J gene lost 5 bases, with 12 bases spanning the gap. The length of the CDR3 is 14 residues. Per the germline V gene, CDR1 is SNHLY and CDR2 is FYNNEI. CDR3 DNA: TGTGCCAGCAGTGGGCCTTTACCCCATCAGCCCCAGCATTTT. Encoded protein: CASSGPLPHQPQHF.

With respect to this clonotype: This sequence may be a read error, since a much larger clone differs from it by one base. CDR3 in amino acids: CAWAGYNEQFF. The CDR3 nucleotides are TGTGCCTGGGCCGGGTACAATGAGCAGTTCTTC. The gene calls are TRBV30 and TRBJ2-1; D is undetermined. Germline values: CDR1 GTSNPN, CDR2 SVGIG (reference sequence). Trimming took 5 bases from V and 4 from J, leaving 6 bases between them. CDR3 length: 11 amino acids.

This clonotype was counted a few times. The chain couples TRBV5-6 to TRBJ2-1, with 9 positions matching TRBD2. J lost 2 bases, V lost 0 bases, and 3 bases had no gene match. This CDR3 is built from 16 residues. Germline V gene sequence: CDR1 SGHDT, CDR2 YYEEEE. CDR3 nucleotides: TGTGCCAGCAGCTTGGGGCGGGAGGGCCCCTACAATGAGCAGTTCTTC. Encoded protein: CASSLGREGPYNEQFF.

The table lists this clonotype with a few counts. CDR3 DNA sequence: TGTGCCAGCTCACCACCTACTAGCGACAATGAGCAGTTCTTC. Translated, it gives CASSPPTSDNEQFF. The genes are TRBV18 and TRBJ2-1, with TRBD2 matching over 7 bases. V was clipped by 0 bases and J by 5 bases; unmatched bases: 1. Germline assignment: CDR1 KGHSH and CDR2 LQKENI. CDR3 size: 14 residues.

The rearrangement links TRBV27 to TRBJ2-7, with 8 positions matching TRBD1. V was clipped by 5 bases and J by 2 bases; unmatched bases: 8. Per germline, CDR1 MNHEY and CDR2 SMNVEV (reference sequence). The CDR3 is 15 residues long. CDR3: CASSDSGTGAYEQYF. In DNA form, the CDR3 reads TGTGCCAGCAGTGATTCCGGGACAGGAGCCTACGAGCAGTACTTC.

This clonotype has a count of ten or more. The chain couples TRBV12-3 or TRBV12-4 to TRBJ2-5, with a possible D match to TRBD2 (6 bases). Trimming removed 2 bases from V and 3 bases from J, with 10 bases in between. CDR3 length: 14 residues. The CDR3 region is CASSLMAGKETQYF. As DNA, the CDR3 is TGTGCCAGCAGTTTAATGGCGGGAAAAGAGACCCAGTACTTC.

The CDR3 nucleotides read TGTGCCAGCAGCGTAGGGATCCAAGGGGAGACCCAGTACTTC. It codes for CASSVGIQGETQYF. V gene TRBV9 combines with J gene TRBJ2-5, with unresolved D. V was pared by 0 bases and J by 5 bases, with 11 bases between. The length of the CDR3 is 14 residues. The germline CDR1 and CDR2 sequences are SGDLS and YYNGEE.

A word on this clonotype: This may stem from a read error, because a much larger clone lies one nucleotide away. The chain uses TRBV13 and TRBJ2-3; D is perhaps TRBD1 or TRBD2 (5 bases each). This CDR3 region has 13 residues. Per germline, CDR1 PRHDT and CDR2 FYEKMQ (reference sequence). CDR3 in DNA: TGTGCCAGCAGATCGGACGTGGGGGATATGCAGTATTTT. Encoded protein: CASRSDVGDMQYF. The full variable domain, its missing parts supplied by reference TRBV13 and TRBJ2-3, is AAGVIQSPRHLIKEKRETATLKCYPIPRHDTVYWYQQGPGQDPQFLISFYEKMQSDKGSIPDRFSAQQFSDYHSELNMSSLELGDSALYFCASRSDVGDMQYFGPGTRLTVL.

The V gene is TRBV12-3 or TRBV12-4, the J gene TRBJ2-5; 8 bases agree with TRBD2. V lost 5 bases and J lost 7; bases outside the gene matches: 3. There are 12 residues in the CDR3. CDR3 in amino acids: CASSRAGVTQYF. Written as DNA, the CDR3 is TGTGCCAGCAGTAGAGCGGGAGTGACCCAGTACTTC.

This clonotype occurred a few times. V and J are TRBV5-6 and TRBJ1-2; no reliable D call. CDR3 length: 13 residues. V was cut by 4 bases and J by 5 bases, with 12 bases left in between. Germline values: CDR1 SGHDT, CDR2 YYEEEE. The CDR3 is CASSETATYGYTF. The CDR3 DNA reads TGTGCCAGCAGCGAGACGGCTACTTATGGCTACACCTTC. Full variable domain (remainder filled in from reference TRBV5-6 and TRBJ1-2): DAGVTQSPTHLIKTRGQQVTLRCSPKSGHDTVSWYQQALGQGPQFIFQYYEEEERQRGNFPDRFSGHQFPNYSSELNVNALLLGDSALYLCASSETATYGYTFGSGTRLTVV.

This clonotype came up a few times. The J gene is TRBJ2-1, the V gene TRBV6-1, with D possibly called TRBD1 or TRBD2 (5 bases each). The CDR3 runs 12 residues. V gave up 6 bases and J gave up 7 bases, with 10 bases separating them. Germline V gene lookup returns CDR1 MNHNS and CDR2 SASEGT. CDR3 nucleotides: TGTGCCAGCAGCCGAGGGGAGAATGAGCAGTTCTTC. As protein: CASSRGENEQFF.

The V call is TRBV25-1, the J call TRBJ1-1; D ambiguous. This CDR3 has 12 residues. V was cut by 7 bases and J by 0 bases, with 6 bases left in between. The germline V gene has CDR1 MGHDK and CDR2 SYGVNS. CDR3 sequence reads: CASISLNTEAFF. The CDR3 coding sequence is TGTGCCAGCATATCTCTGAACACTGAAGCTTTCTTT.

As concerns this clonotype: One junction end does not reproduce the germline sequence, and a read error may be involved. The chain joins TRBV5-1 to TRBJ1-3; a possible D gene is TRBD1 (5 bases). CDR1 is SGHRS and CDR2 is YFSETQ in the germline V gene. CDR3 length equals 14 residues. CDR3 nucleotides: TGTGCCAGCAGCCACGGGGGGTTTGGAAACACCATATATTTT. Protein sequence: CASSHGGFGNTIYF.

This clonotype was seen many times. The CDR3 loop is CASSEGWDPRREEQYF. The CDR3 nucleotides are TGTGCCAGCAGTGAAGGATGGGACCCCCGCCGGGAGGAGCAGTACTTC. The chain has TRBV6-1 and TRBJ2-7; tentative D call: TRBD2 (6 bases). Deletions cut 1 base from V and 7 bases from J, with 20 bases between. Germline CDR1 MNHNS, CDR2 SASEGT. This CDR3 spans 16 amino acids.

The V and J genes are TRBV28 and TRBJ2-3, with 7 bases fitting TRBD1. Germline V CDR1 and CDR2: MDHEN, SYDVKM. The CDR3 is 17 residues long. The V and J ends lost 3 bases and 6 bases, in that order; junction bases with no gene match: 15. CDR3 loop: CASSLGGWGTGEDTQYF. The CDR3 nucleotides read TGTGCCAGCAGTTTGGGCGGGTGGGGTACAGGGGAGGATACGCAGTATTTT.

V gene TRBV20-1 combines with J gene TRBJ2-3; D perhaps matches TRBD1 (6 bases). This CDR3 contains 15 residues. CDR1 and CDR2 (germline): DFQATT, SNEGSKA (reference sequence). V shed 4 bases and J shed 0 bases, with 14 bases lying between them. The CDR3 is CSATTDSPSTDTQYF. The CDR3 DNA sequence: TGCAGTGCTACCACGGACAGTCCTAGCACAGATACGCAGTATTTT.

This clonotype was seen at least ten times. V and J are TRBV28 and TRBJ1-1; no clear D. V lost 3 bases and J 6 bases, leaving 17 bases between the germline ends. Per the germline V gene, CDR1 is MDHEN and CDR2 is SYDVKM. The CDR3 extends over 15 amino acids. The CDR3 protein is CASSFETEGVAEAFF. The CDR3 nucleotides read TGTGCCAGCAGTTTCGAAACAGAGGGAGTAGCTGAAGCTTTCTTT.

The V gene is TRBV6-1, the J gene TRBJ2-1, with 8 bases identical to TRBD2. V lost 7 bases to trimming and J lost 7 bases; unmatched junction nucleotides: 6. Germline V CDR1 and CDR2: MNHNS, SASEGT. The CDR3 sequence is 13 residues long. CDR3 sequence (DNA): TGTGCCAGCATAGCTCTAGCGGGTAATGAGCAGTTCTTC. Amino acids: CASIALAGNEQFF.

The rearrangement joins TRBV5-1 to TRBJ1-2, with 8 bases lining up with TRBD1. This CDR3 contains 14 residues. From germline, CDR1 is SGHRS and CDR2 YFSETQ. The V and J ends lost 3 bases and 8 bases, in that order; junction bases with no gene match: 9. The CDR3 coding sequence is TGCGCCAGCAGCTCGCCCGGGACAGGCCGGGGCTACACCTTC. Protein: CASSSPGTGRGYTF.